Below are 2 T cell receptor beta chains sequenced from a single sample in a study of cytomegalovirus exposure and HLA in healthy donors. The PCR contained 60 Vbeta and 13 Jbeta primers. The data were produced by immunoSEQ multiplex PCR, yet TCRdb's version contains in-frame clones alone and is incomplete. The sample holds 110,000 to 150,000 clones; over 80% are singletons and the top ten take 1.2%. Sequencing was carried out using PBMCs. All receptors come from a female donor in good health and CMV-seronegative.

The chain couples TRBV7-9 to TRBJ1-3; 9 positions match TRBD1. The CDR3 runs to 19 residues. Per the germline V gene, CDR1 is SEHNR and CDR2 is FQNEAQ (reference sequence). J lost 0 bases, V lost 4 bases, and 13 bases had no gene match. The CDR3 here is CASSSYAGTGLISGNTIYF. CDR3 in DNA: TGTGCCAGCAGCTCCTATGCCGGGACAGGGCTTATCTCTGGAAACACCATATATTTT.

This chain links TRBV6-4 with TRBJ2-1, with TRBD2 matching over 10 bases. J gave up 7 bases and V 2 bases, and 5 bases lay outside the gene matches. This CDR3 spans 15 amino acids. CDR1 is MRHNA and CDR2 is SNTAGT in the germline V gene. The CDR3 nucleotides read TGTGCCAGCAGTGACCTAGCGGGAGTGGGGAATGAGCAGTTCTTC. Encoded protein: CASSDLAGVGNEQFF.